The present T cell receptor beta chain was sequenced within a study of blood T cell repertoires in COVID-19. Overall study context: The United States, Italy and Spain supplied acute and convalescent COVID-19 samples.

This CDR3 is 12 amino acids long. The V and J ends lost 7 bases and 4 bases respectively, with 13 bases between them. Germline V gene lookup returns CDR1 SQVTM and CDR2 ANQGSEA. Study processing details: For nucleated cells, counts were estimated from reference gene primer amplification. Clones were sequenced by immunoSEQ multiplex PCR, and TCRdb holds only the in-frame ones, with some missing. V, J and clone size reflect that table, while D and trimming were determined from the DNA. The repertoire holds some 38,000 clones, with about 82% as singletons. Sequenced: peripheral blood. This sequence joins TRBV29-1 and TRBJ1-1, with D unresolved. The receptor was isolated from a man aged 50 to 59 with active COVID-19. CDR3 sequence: CSGSGLGTEAFF. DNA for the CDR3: TGCAGCGGGTCGGGGTTGGGCACTGAAGCTTTCTTT. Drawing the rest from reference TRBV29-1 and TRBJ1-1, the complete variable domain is SAVISQKPSRDICQRGTSLTIQCQVDSQVTMMFWYRQQPGQSLTLIATANQGSEATYESGFVIDKFPISRPNLTFSTLTVSNMSPEDSSIYLCSGSGLGTEAFFGQGTRLTVV.